This TCR beta chain was retrieved from a study of T cell repertoires in cytomegalovirus infection. MiXCR, run by TCRdb on the reads, gives a single entry per CDR3 protein. The profile shows approximately 250,000 distinct CDR3 sequences, approximately 22% of them singletons. Germline CDR1 is MNHEY and CDR2 is SMNVEV (reference sequence). This CDR3 is 15 amino acids long. V lost 7 bases to trimming and J lost 5 bases; unmatched junction nucleotides: 8. The sample consisted of CD8+ T cells from PBMCs. This TCR came from a human donor in good health (CMV status not recorded). Some clones in this sample may be carry-over from other donors' samples. The chain is built from TRBV27 and TRBJ2-2, with 9 bases aligning to TRBD1. CDR3 amino acids: CASIPGQGGTGELFF. The CDR3 nucleotides are TGTGCCAGCATCCCGGGACAGGGAGGAACCGGGGAGCTGTTTTTT.